The rows below give T cell receptor beta chains drawn from one sample of a study of T cells after yellow fever vaccination. TCRdb re-called the 5' RACE reads through MiXCR, storing one row per CDR3 protein. The sample lists 200,000 to 300,000 distinct CDR3 sequences, around 6.7% occurring once. The sequencing used CD4+ T cells sorted from PBMCs, collected on the day of the yellow fever booster vaccination. The receptor set was obtained from a man aged 25-40 years who received the YFV17D yellow fever vaccine. The CDR3 runs from the conserved cysteine through the conserved F or W. The D gene is left open where the match is weak. Clone sizes are given selectively: once, few, many, or a class where the clone is expanded.

J gene: TRBJ2-3
D gene: .
V gene: TRBV7-2
CDR3 length: 13
clone size: many
CDR3 DNA: TGTGCCAGCAGCGCGGCCTGGGGTAATACGCAGTATTTT
CDR3 protein: CASSAAWGNTQYF

J gene: TRBJ2-6
D gene: .
V gene: TRBV15
CDR3 length: 16
clone size: many
CDR3 DNA: TGTGCCACCAGCAGAGGAGGACACTCTGGGGCCAACGTCCTGACTTTC
CDR3 protein: CATSRGGHSGANVLTF

J gene: TRBJ2-7
D gene: .
V gene: TRBV30
CDR3 length: 14
clone size: .
CDR3 DNA: TGTGCCTGGAGTGTACCCGGCAGTTCCTACGAGCAGTACTTC
CDR3 protein: CAWSVPGSSYEQYF

J gene: TRBJ2-7
D gene: TRBD1
V gene: TRBV6-6
CDR3 length: 13
clone size: .
CDR3 DNA: TGTGCCGTTCAGGACAGGGTTCACCCCGAGCAGTACTTC
CDR3 protein: CAVQDRVHPEQYF

J gene: TRBJ2-5
D gene: .
V gene: TRBV7-2
CDR3 length: 14
clone size: few
CDR3 DNA: TGTGCCAGCAGCTCCTCATCCGGGACGGAAACCCAGTACTTC
CDR3 protein: CASSSSSGTETQYF

J gene: TRBJ2-3
D gene: .
V gene: TRBV30
CDR3 length: 14
clone size: .
CDR3 DNA: TGTGCCCGGAGTGTGGGCCTCGGCACAGATACGCAGTATTTT
CDR3 protein: CARSVGLGTDTQYF

J gene: TRBJ2-1
D gene: .
V gene: TRBV10-3
CDR3 length: 13
clone size: .
CDR3 DNA: TGTGCCATCAGGACTAGACCAGTTCCGGAGCAGTTCTTC
CDR3 protein: CAIRTRPVPEQFF

J gene: TRBJ1-1
D gene: TRBD1
V gene: TRBV4-2
CDR3 length: 15
clone size: few
CDR3 DNA: TGTGCCAGCAGCCACTCGGACAGGGACAACACTGAAGCTTTCTTT
CDR3 protein: CASSHSDRDNTEAFF

J gene: TRBJ2-7
D gene: .
V gene: TRBV10-3
CDR3 length: 12
clone size: .
CDR3 DNA: TGTGCCATCAGTGAGGGGACCCACGAGCAGTACTTC
CDR3 protein: CAISEGTHEQYF

J gene: TRBJ2-7
D gene: .
V gene: TRBV11-2
CDR3 length: 12
clone size: many
CDR3 DNA: TGTGCCAGCAGCTTAGAACGGAACGAGCAGTACTTC
CDR3 protein: CASSLERNEQYF

J gene: TRBJ2-2
D gene: .
V gene: TRBV9
CDR3 length: 14
clone size: .
CDR3 DNA: TGTGCCAGCAGCGACAGCAGGGGCACCGGGGAGCTGTTTTTT
CDR3 protein: CASSDSRGTGELFF

J gene: TRBJ2-1
D gene: TRBD2
V gene: TRBV20-1
CDR3 length: 15
clone size: .
CDR3 DNA: TGCAGTGCTAGAGATCCTAGCGGGAGAAAGGATGAGCAGTTCTTC
CDR3 protein: CSARDPSGRKDEQFF

J gene: TRBJ2-7
D gene: .
V gene: TRBV20-1
CDR3 length: 15
clone size: few
CDR3 DNA: TGCAGTGCTAGAGATTGGGGACCTTTCTCCTACGAGCAGTACTTC
CDR3 protein: CSARDWGPFSYEQYF

J gene: TRBJ2-6
D gene: .
V gene: TRBV30
CDR3 length: 15
clone size: few
CDR3 DNA: TGTGCCTGGAGTACAGGGTTTTTAGGGGCCAACGTCCTGACTTTC
CDR3 protein: CAWSTGFLGANVLTF

J gene: TRBJ1-1
D gene: .
V gene: TRBV15
CDR3 length: 13
clone size: few
CDR3 DNA: TGTGCCACAGGGGCCAGGGGGAACACTGAAGCTTTCTTT
CDR3 protein: CATGARGNTEAFF

J gene: TRBJ1-3
D gene: .
V gene: TRBV20-1
CDR3 length: 15
clone size: few
CDR3 DNA: TGCAGTGCTCCCCGGGACGCCGAGTCTGGAAACACCATATATTTT
CDR3 protein: CSAPRDAESGNTIYF

J gene: TRBJ1-2
D gene: .
V gene: TRBV27
CDR3 length: 14
clone size: .
CDR3 DNA: TGTGCCAGCAGCCTACGTGGCAGGGAAGATGGCTACACCTTC
CDR3 protein: CASSLRGREDGYTF

J gene: TRBJ2-5
D gene: .
V gene: TRBV7-9
CDR3 length: 14
clone size: many
CDR3 DNA: TGTGCCAGCAGCTTAGCAAAGCTGGGGGAGACCCAGTACTTC
CDR3 protein: CASSLAKLGETQYF

J gene: TRBJ1-5
D gene: .
V gene: TRBV7-9
CDR3 length: 14
clone size: many
CDR3 DNA: TGTGCCAGCGGGGGGACAAATCTCAATCAGCCCCAGCATTTT
CDR3 protein: CASGGTNLNQPQHF

J gene: TRBJ2-3
D gene: .
V gene: TRBV11-1
CDR3 length: 18
clone size: .
CDR3 DNA: TGTGCCAGCAGCTTAGTTTTGTTGGCGGGGATTAGCACAGATACGCAGTATTTT
CDR3 protein: CASSLVLLAGISTDTQYF